The 15 T cell receptor beta chains reported below all come from one sample, sequenced in a study of neurological immune-mediated disorders. TCRdb reprocessed the 5' RACE reads via MiXCR and lists one record per CDR3 protein. The table lists about 42,000 distinct CDR3 sequences, 20% to 25% of them singletons, with approximately 4.2% in the top ten. Time point here: technical triplicate 3. Sequencing was carried out using PBMCs. The receptor set was obtained from a man between 60 and 75 years old with HTLV-1-associated myelopathy (HAM/TSP).

This clonotype was seen many times. This rearrangement joins TRBV20-1 to TRBJ2-1; 12 positions match TRBD2. The V gene end was trimmed by 0 bases and the J gene end by 7 bases; junction bases not matched to a gene: 7. This CDR3 comprises 16 residues. Germline CDR1 DFQATT, CDR2 SNEGSKA (reference sequence). The CDR3 is CSARDRLAGVWNEQFF. Written as DNA, the CDR3 is TGCAGTGCTAGAGACAGACTAGCGGGAGTTTGGAATGAGCAGTTCTTC.

This clonotype was seen ten or more times. This sequence joins TRBV29-1 and TRBJ2-7; weak D call: TRBD2 (6 bases). Germline values: CDR1 SQVTM, CDR2 ANQGSEA. Trimming took off 3 bases at V and 6 bases at J, with 15 bases between the two ends. The CDR3 runs to 13 residues. The CDR3 coding sequence is TGCAGCGTTGATGGGAAAAGGCGGGGCGAGCAGTACTTC. Translating it yields CSVDGKRRGEQYF.

This clonotype was counted ten times or more. V is TRBV5-1 and J is TRBJ2-7; unclear D gene. The germline V and J ends were trimmed by 2 bases and 7 bases, with 4 bases remaining between them. Germline loops: CDR1 SGHRS, CDR2 YFSETQ. There are 10 residues in the CDR3. In nucleotides, the CDR3 is TGCGCCAGCAGCTTTGGGGAGCAGTACTTC. It codes for CASSFGEQYF.

This clonotype was recorded a few times. The chain carries TRBV19 and TRBJ2-2; D gene uncertain. CDR1 and CDR2 from the germline V gene are LNHDA and SQIVND (reference sequence). This CDR3 comprises 15 residues. Between the trimmed V and J ends, which lost 1 base and 5 bases, there was a span of 11 bases. Written as DNA, the CDR3 is TGTGCCAGTAGTATAGTGGCCGGTCCTACCGGGGAGCTGTTTTTT. Its translation: CASSIVAGPTGELFF. Supplemented by reference TRBV19 and TRBJ2-2, the full variable domain reads DGGITQSPKYLFRKEGQNVTLSCEQNLNHDAMYWYRQDPGQGLRLIYYSQIVNDFQKGDIAEGYSVSREKKESFPLTVTSAQKNPTAFYLCASSIVAGPTGELFFGEGSRLTVL.

This clonotype was counted at least ten times. The chain couples TRBV15 to TRBJ2-2, with TRBD2 matching 8 bases. With V trimmed by 0 bases and J by 1 base, 7 bases remained unmatched. In germline, CDR1 is LNHNV, CDR2 YYDKDF (reference sequence). This CDR3 region has 18 residues. CDR3 in DNA: TGTGCCACCAGCAGAGAACGGGTCCGGGAGGGGAACACCGGGGAGCTGTTTTTT. It specifies CATSRERVREGNTGELFF.

This clonotype was counted many times. The J gene is TRBJ1-2, the V gene TRBV25-1, with D possibly matching TRBD1 (5 bases). CDR3 size: 19 residues. CDR1 and CDR2 (germline): MGHDK, SYGVNS. Deletions cut 6 bases from V and 5 bases from J, with 31 bases between. CDR3 sequence: CASRGSEVTLGQGLYGYTF. The CDR3 DNA follows: TGTGCCAGCAGAGGATCCGAAGTCACCTTAGGGCAGGGATTATATGGCTACACCTTC.

This clonotype was picked up a small number of times. This rearrangement joins TRBV24-1 to TRBJ2-3, with 9 bases matching TRBD2. J was trimmed by 3 bases and V by 4 bases; bases with no gene match: 10. CDR3 length equals 17 residues. Germline V gene sequence: CDR1 KGHDR, CDR2 SFDVKD. The CDR3 DNA sequence: TGTGCCACCAGTGACCCCGGGACTAGCAGTGGAACAGATACGCAGTATTTT. Amino acids: CATSDPGTSSGTDTQYF.

Many counts were recorded for this clonotype. J is TRBJ2-3 and V is TRBV27; D gene unclear. Looked up from germline, CDR1 is MNHEY and CDR2 is SMNVEV (reference sequence). This CDR3 is built from 14 residues. The ends were cut back, 3 bases at V and 2 bases at J, with 9 bases in the middle. The CDR3 DNA follows: TGTGCCAGCAGTTTGAACAGACCCACAGATACGCAGTATTTT. Its translation is CASSLNRPTDTQYF.

This clonotype came up many times. The chain couples TRBV20-1 to TRBJ2-1; the D call may be TRBD1 or TRBD2 (5 bases each). CDR1 is DFQATT and CDR2 is SNEGSKA in the germline V gene (reference sequence). V lost 6 bases to trimming and J lost 12 bases, with 15 bases between them. The CDR3 is 11 residues long. The CDR3 DNA sequence: TGCAGTGCCCAATTTGGGGGTGCGCAGTTCTTC. Translating it yields CSAQFGGAQFF.

Notes on this clonotype: Compared with germline, one end of the junction differs, possibly owing to a read error. The chain employs TRBV7-2 and TRBJ1-2, with TRBD1 as a possible D gene (5 bases). CDR1 and CDR2 from the germline V gene are SGHTA and FQGNSA. The CDR3 spans 18 residues. Here the CDR3 DNA reads TGTGCCAGCAGCTTAAAGTCGGGAAGCAGGGCTACTAACGATGGCTACACCTTC. This encodes CASSLKSGSRATNDGYTF.

The chain is built from TRBV29-1 and TRBJ2-1; TRBD1 is a possible D gene (5 bases). The germline V and J ends were trimmed by 4 bases and 5 bases, with 12 bases remaining between them. The CDR3 is 13 residues long. Germline CDR1 and CDR2: SQVTM and ANQGSEA. The CDR3 DNA follows: TGCAGCGTTGGGGGCCGGAAAGACAATGAGCAGTTCTTC. This gives the protein CSVGGRKDNEQFF.

This clonotype occurred many times. The chain is built from TRBV2 and TRBJ2-1; the match to TRBD2 covers 11 bases. The CDR3 covers 18 residues. The junction had 19 bases not matched to a gene; V was cut back by 7 bases and J by 8 bases. Germline CDR1 is SNHLY and CDR2 is FYNNEI. The CDR3 here is CASKGIGLLAGAVDEQFF. DNA of the CDR3: TGTGCCAGCAAGGGGATAGGGCTACTAGCGGGAGCAGTCGATGAGCAGTTCTTC.

This clonotype was detected many times. CDR3 sequence reads: CSVGGGTTSYNEQFF. In nucleotides, the CDR3 is TGCAGCGTTGGGGGGGGGACCACCTCCTACAATGAGCAGTTCTTC. The V call is TRBV29-1, the J call TRBJ2-1; 7 bases map to TRBD2. CDR3 length equals 15 residues. From germline, CDR1 is SQVTM and CDR2 ANQGSEA. V lost 4 bases, J lost 0 bases, and 6 bases stayed unmatched.

The chain combines TRBV7-2 with TRBJ1-2; no definite D call. The CDR3 has 11 residues. Germline V gene lookup returns CDR1 SGHTA and CDR2 FQGNSA. Trimming took 9 bases from V and 6 from J, leaving 11 bases between them. This CDR3 is CASKIDHGYTF. The CDR3 DNA reads TGTGCCAGTAAAATCGATCATGGCTACACCTTC.

The sample holds a few counts of this clonotype. V gene TRBV2 combines with J gene TRBJ1-1, with D uncertain. This CDR3 has 15 residues. The V gene lost 8 bases and the J gene lost 4 bases, with 20 bases spanning the gap. The germline gives CDR1 SNHLY, CDR2 FYNNEI. CDR3 loop: CASRPKLGPSTEAFF. The DNA of the CDR3 is TGTGCCAGCCGTCCGAAACTCGGACCTAGCACTGAAGCTTTCTTT. The full variable domain, with the rest looked up from reference TRBV2 and TRBJ1-1, is EPEVTQTPSHQVTQMGQEVILRCVPISNHLYFYWYRQILGQKVEFLVSFYNNEISEKSEIFDDQFSVERPDGSNFTLKIRSTKLEDSAMYFCASRPKLGPSTEAFFGQGTRLTVV.